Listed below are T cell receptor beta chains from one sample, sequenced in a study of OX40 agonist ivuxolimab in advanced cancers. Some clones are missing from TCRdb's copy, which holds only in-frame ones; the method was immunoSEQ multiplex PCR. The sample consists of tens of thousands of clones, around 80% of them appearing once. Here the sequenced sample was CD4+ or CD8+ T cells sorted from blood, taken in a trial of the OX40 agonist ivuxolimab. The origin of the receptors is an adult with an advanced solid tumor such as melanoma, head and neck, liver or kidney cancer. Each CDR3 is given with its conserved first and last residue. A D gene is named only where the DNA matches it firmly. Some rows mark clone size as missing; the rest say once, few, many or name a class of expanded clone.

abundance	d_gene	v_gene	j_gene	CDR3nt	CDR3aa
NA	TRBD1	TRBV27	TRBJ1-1	TGTGCCAGCAGTTTATCCCAGGGGGCCCCTGAAGCTTTCTTT	CASSLSQGAPEAFF
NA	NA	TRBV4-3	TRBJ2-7	TGCGCCAGCAGCCAAGTTGTCCAGGGAGAGCAGTACTTC	CASSQVVQGEQYF
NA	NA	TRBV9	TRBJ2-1	TGTGCCAGCAGCGTATATACGGCCAATGAGCAGTTCTTC	CASSVYTANEQFF
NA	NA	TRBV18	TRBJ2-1	TGTGCCAGCTCACCACCGTCCTACAATGAGCAGTTCTTC	CASSPPSYNEQFF
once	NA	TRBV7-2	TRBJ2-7	TGTGCCAGCAGCTTAGTTTGGGCCAACTACGAGCAGTACTTC	CASSLVWANYEQYF
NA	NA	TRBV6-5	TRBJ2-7	TGTGCCAGCAGTCCCGCCGGGGACCAAGCCTACGAGCAGTACTTC	CASSPAGDQAYEQYF
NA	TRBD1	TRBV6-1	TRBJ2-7	TGTGCCAGCAACCCACAGGGGTCTGTCAACGAGCAGTACTTC	CASNPQGSVNEQYF
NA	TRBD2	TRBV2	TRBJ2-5	TGTGCCAGCTGTCGTAGCGGGAGAGGAGAGACCCAGTACTTC	CASCRSGRGETQYF
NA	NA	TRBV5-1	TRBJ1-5	TGCGCCAGCAGCTTCGGGGACTTCAATCAGCCCCAGCATTTT	CASSFGDFNQPQHF
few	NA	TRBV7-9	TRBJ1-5	TGTGCCAGCAGCTCGCTTCGTCAGCCCCAGCATTTT	CASSSLRQPQHF
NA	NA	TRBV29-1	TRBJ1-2	TGCAGCGTTGAAGACGGAGGGGCGGGCGGCTACACCTTC	CSVEDGGAGGYTF
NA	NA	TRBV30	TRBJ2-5	TGTGCCTGGAGCCGGGGTATGGAGACCCAGTACTTC	CAWSRGMETQYF
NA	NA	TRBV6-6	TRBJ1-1	TGTGCCAGCAGTCGTCCAGCGGAGACTGAAGCTTTCTTT	CASSRPAETEAFF
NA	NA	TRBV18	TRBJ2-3	TGTGCCAGCTCCCCAGGGACAGATACGCAGTATTTT	CASSPGTDTQYF
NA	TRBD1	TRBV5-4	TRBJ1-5	TGTGCCAGCAGCTTGATGGGGACAGGGTCGAGCAATCAGCCCCAGCATTTT	CASSLMGTGSSNQPQHF
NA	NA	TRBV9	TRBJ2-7	TGTGCCAGCAGCGTAAGGTGGGAGTCCCACGAGCAGTACTTC	CASSVRWESHEQYF
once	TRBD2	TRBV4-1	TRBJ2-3	TGCGCCAGCAGCCAAATAGCGGGAGTCGTAGATGCGCAGTATTTT	CASSQIAGVVDAQYF
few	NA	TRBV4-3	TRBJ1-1	TGCGCCAGCAGCCTAACCGGAATGAACACTGAAGCTTTCTTT	CASSLTGMNTEAFF
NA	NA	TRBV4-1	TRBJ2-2	TGCGCCAGCAGCCAGCCCTGGGGTATGAACACCGGGGAGCTGTTTTTT	CASSQPWGMNTGELFF
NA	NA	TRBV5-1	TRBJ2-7	TGCGCCAGCAGCACCCTGGGGGGTACAGGGGCCGAGCAGTACTTC	CASSTLGGTGAEQYF
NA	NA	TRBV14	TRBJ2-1	TGTGCCAGCAGCCAAGGGGGCCCCTACAATGAGCAGTTCTTC	CASSQGGPYNEQFF
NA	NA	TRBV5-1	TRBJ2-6	TGCGCCAGCAGCTTGCTCTCTGGGGCCAACGTCCTGACTTTC	CASSLLSGANVLTF
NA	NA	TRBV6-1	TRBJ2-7	TGTGCCAGCAGTGAAGAGAACAGCTACGAGCAGTACTTC	CASSEENSYEQYF
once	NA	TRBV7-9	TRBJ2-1	TGTGCCAGCAGCCCGATCAGGGATGAGCAGTTCTTC	CASSPIRDEQFF
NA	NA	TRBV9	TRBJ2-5	TGTGCCAGCAGCCCAAGGATTAGGGGGCAAGAGACCCAGTACTTC	CASSPRIRGQETQYF
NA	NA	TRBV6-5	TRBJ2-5	TGTGCCAGCAGGGCAGCAGGGCAAGAGACCCAGTACTTC	CASRAAGQETQYF
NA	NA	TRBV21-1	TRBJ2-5	TGTGCCCACCTGGAGACCCAGTACTTC	CAHLETQYF
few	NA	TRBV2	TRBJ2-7	TGTGCCAGCAGTGCCGGCTCTTACTTC	CASSAGSYF
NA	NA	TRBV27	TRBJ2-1	TGTGCCAGCAGTCCCGCGTTTGGGGCGCACAATGAGCAGTTCTTC	CASSPAFGAHNEQFF
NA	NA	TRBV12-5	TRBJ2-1	TGTGCTAGTGGTTTGGGGGGGTCTTCAGGGAATGAGCAGTTCTTC	CASGLGGSSGNEQFF
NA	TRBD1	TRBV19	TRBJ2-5	TGTGCCAGTAGTCCGGACAGGGTTCAAGAGACCCAGTACTTC	CASSPDRVQETQYF
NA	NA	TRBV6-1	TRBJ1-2	TGTGCCAGCAGTGCGCTGGACAGATCTTTGAACTATGGCTACACCTTC	CASSALDRSLNYGYTF
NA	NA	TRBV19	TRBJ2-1	TGTGCCAGTAGTCCCCCCAACTACAATGAGCAGTTCTTC	CASSPPNYNEQFF
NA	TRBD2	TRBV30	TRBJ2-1	TGTGCCTGGAGTCCACTAGCGGGAACTTACAATGAGCAGTTCTTC	CAWSPLAGTYNEQFF
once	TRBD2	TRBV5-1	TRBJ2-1	TGCGCCAGCAGCTTGTATGAGGGCGGGGGGGGTAATGAGCAGTTCTTC	CASSLYEGGGGNEQFF
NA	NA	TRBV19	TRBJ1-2	TGTGCCAGTAGTCTGGGTGGGATTGACTATGGCTACACCTTC	CASSLGGIDYGYTF
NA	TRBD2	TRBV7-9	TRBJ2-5	TGTGCCAGCAGCAAAACTAGCGGGATGGGCCCAGGGACCCAGTACTTC	CASSKTSGMGPGTQYF
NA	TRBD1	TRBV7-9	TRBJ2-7	TGTGCCTTAGGGGGCCCCACCTACGAGCAGTACTTC	CALGGPTYEQYF
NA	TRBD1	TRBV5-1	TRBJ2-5	TGCGCCAGCAGTAACTATGGGACAGGGGAAGAGACCCAGTACTTC	CASSNYGTGEETQYF
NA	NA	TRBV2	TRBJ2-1	TGTGCCAGCCGAAGCTCCGGGACTCCGAATGAGCAGTTCTTC	CASRSSGTPNEQFF
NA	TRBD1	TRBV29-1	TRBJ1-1	TGCAGCGTCAAGACAGGGACGACTGAAGCTTTCTTT	CSVKTGTTEAFF
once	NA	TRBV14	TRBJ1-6	TGTGCCAGCAGCCAAGAAGGGAATTCACCCCTCCACTTT	CASSQEGNSPLHF
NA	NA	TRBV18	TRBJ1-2	TGTGCCAGCTCACCACAGGAGACGGGGGGCGGCTACACCTTC	CASSPQETGGGYTF
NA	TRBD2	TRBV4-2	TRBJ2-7	TGTGCCAGCAGCCAAGGGACTAGCGGGAGGGCCTACGAGCAGTACTTC	CASSQGTSGRAYEQYF
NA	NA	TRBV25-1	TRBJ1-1	TGTGCCAGCAAGGAAGGGGGTCGGAGCACTGAAGCTTTCTTT	CASKEGGRSTEAFF
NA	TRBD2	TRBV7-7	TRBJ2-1	TGTGCCAGCAGCTTATCTAGCGGAGCTGACAATGAGCAGTTCTTC	CASSLSSGADNEQFF
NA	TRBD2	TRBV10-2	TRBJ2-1	TGCGCCAGCACCGGACTAGCGGGAGACTACAATGAGCAGTTCTTC	CASTGLAGDYNEQFF
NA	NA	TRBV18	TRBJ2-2	TGTGCCAGCGTCCCACAGAACCTCAGGAACACCGGGGAGCTGTTTTTT	CASVPQNLRNTGELFF
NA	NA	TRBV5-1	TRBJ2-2	TGCGCCAGCAGCCGTACGAACACCGGGGAGCTGTTTTTT	CASSRTNTGELFF
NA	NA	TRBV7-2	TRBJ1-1	TGTGCCAGCAGCTCACCCGGGGGGGGAAACACTGAAGCTTTCTTT	CASSSPGGGNTEAFF
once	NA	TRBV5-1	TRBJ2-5	TGCGCCAGCAGCTTGGCCTCAGGCTTCCAAGAGACCCAGTACTTC	CASSLASGFQETQYF
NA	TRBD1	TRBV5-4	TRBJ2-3	TGTGCCAGCAGCTTCGGGACAGGACCTCAGGGTACGCAGTATTTT	CASSFGTGPQGTQYF
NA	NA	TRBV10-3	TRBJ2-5	TGTGCCATCAGTGAGTCAGACTACCAAGAGACCCAGTACTTC	CAISESDYQETQYF
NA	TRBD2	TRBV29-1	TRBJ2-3	TGCAGCGTTGAGAGGGGCCCGGGACTAAACACAGATACGCAGTATTTT	CSVERGPGLNTDTQYF
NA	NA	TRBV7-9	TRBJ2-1	TGTGCCAGCAGCTCCATGAGGGGATACAATGAGCAGTTCTTC	CASSSMRGYNEQFF
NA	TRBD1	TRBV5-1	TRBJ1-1	TGCGCCAGCAGCCGTGGACAGGAGAACACTGAAGCTTTCTTT	CASSRGQENTEAFF
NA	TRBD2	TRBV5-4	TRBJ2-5	TGTGCCAGCAGCTTTCTCAGCGGGAGCCCTCAAGAGACCCAGTACTTC	CASSFLSGSPQETQYF
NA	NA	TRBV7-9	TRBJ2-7	TGTGCCAGCAGCTTAGTTGTGGGGAGCTCCTACGAGCAGTACTTC	CASSLVVGSSYEQYF
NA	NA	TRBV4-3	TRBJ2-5	TGCGCCAGCAGCCTGAATTCGGGACTGGAAGAGACCCAGTACTTC	CASSLNSGLEETQYF
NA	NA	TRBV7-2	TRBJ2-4	TGTGCCAGCAGCGCAGGGATAAACATTCAGTACTTC	CASSAGINIQYF